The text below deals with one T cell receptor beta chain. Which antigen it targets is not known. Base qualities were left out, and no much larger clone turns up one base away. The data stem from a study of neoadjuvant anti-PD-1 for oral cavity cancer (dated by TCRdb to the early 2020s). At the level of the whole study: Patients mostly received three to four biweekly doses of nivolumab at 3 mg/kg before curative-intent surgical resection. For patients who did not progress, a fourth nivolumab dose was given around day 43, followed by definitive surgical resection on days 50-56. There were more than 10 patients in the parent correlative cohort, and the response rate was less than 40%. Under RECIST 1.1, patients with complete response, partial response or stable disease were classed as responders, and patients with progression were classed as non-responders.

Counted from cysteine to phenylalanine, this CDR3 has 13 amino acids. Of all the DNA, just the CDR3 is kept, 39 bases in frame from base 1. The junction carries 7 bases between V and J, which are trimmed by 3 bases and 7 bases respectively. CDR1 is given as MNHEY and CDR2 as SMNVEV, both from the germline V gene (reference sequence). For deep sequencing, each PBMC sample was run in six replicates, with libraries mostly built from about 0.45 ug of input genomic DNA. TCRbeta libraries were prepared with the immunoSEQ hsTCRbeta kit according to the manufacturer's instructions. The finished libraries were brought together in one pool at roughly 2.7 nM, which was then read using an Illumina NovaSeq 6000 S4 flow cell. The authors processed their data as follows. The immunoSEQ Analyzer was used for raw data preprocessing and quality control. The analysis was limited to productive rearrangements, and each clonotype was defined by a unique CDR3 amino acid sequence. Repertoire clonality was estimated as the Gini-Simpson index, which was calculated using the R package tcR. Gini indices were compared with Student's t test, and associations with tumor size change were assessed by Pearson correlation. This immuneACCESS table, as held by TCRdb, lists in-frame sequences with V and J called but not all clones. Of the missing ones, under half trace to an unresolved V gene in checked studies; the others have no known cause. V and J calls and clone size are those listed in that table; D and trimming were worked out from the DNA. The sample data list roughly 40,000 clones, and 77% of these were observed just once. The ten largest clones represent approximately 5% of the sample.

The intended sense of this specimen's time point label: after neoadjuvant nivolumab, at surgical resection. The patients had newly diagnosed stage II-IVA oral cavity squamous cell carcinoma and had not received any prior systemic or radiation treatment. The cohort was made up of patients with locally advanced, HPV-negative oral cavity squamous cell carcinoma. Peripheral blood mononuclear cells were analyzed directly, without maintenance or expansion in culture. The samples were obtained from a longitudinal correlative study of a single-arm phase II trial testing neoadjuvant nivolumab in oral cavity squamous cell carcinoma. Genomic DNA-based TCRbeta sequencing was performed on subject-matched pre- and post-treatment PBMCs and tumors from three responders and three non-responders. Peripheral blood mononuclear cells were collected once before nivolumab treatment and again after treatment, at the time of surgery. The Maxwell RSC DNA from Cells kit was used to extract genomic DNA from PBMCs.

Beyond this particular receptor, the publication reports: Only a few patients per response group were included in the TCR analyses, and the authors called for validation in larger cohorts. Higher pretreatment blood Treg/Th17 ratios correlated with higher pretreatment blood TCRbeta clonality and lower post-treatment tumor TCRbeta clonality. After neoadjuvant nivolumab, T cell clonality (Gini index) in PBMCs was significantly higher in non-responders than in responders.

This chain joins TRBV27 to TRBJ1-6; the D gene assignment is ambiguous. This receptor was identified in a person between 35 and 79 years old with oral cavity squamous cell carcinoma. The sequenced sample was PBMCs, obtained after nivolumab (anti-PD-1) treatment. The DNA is TGTGCCAGCAGTTTGCCCCCGAATTCACCCCTCCACTTT. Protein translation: CASSLPPNSPLHF.